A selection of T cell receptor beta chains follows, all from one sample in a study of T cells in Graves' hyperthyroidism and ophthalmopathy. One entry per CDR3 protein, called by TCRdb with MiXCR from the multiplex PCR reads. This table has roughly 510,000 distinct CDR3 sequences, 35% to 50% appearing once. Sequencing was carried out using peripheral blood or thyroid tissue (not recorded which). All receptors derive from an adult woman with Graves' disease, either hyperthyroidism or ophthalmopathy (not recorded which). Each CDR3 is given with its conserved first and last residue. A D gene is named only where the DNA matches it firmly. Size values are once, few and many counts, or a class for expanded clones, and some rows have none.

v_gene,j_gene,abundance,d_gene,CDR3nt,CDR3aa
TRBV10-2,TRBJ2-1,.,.,TGCGCCAGCAGGGGACTTCCCTTCAATGAGCAGTTCTTC,CASRGLPFNEQFF
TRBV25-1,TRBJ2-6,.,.,TGTGCCAGCAGCCATGAGAATTCGGCTCCAAACGTCCTGACTTTC,CASSHENSAPNVLTF
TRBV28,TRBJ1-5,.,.,TGTGCCAGCAGCCGGTCTGGGGGCGGCAATCAGCCCCAGCATTTT,CASSRSGGGNQPQHF
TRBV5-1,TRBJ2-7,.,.,TGCGCCAGCAGCTTCAATAGGCTGATCCACGAGCAGTACTTC,CASSFNRLIHEQYF
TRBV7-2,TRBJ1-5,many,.,TGTGCCAGCAGCTCCTTCGGGGCCCCTCAGCCCCAGCATTTT,CASSSFGAPQPQHF
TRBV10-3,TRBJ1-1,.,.,TGTGCCATCAGCTTGGGGCGGGGAGCCTTTATGAACACTGAAGCTTTCTTT,CAISLGRGAFMNTEAFF
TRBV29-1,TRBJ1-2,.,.,TGCAGCGTTGAAGAGGGCAGTGGCTACACCTTC,CSVEEGSGYTF
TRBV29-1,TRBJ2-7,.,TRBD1,TGCAGCGTTGTAGCAAGCAGGCCGACAGGGATCTACGAGCAGTACTTC,CSVVASRPTGIYEQYF
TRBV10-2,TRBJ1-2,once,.,TGCGCCAGCAGTGAGCCATCAGATAACTATGGCTACACCTTC,CASSEPSDNYGYTF
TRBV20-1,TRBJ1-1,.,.,TGCAGTGCTAAACTTACAGGGATGAACACTGAAGCTTTCTTT,CSAKLTGMNTEAFF
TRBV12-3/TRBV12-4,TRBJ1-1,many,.,TGTGCCAGCAGTCCCCGACAGAACACTGAAGCTTTCTTT,CASSPRQNTEAFF
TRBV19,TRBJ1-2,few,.,TGTGCCAGTAGTACCGGAAATAACTATGGCTACACCTTC,CASSTGNNYGYTF
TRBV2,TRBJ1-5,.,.,TGTGTCAGCAGTGAAAGCAGCGACAATCAGCCCCAGCATTTT,CVSSESSDNQPQHF
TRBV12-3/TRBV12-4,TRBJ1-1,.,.,TGTGCCAGCACCCCGATGGACAGGAACACTGAAGCTTTCTTT,CASTPMDRNTEAFF
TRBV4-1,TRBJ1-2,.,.,TGCGCCAGCAGCCAGACCGAGCTACTCTATGGCTACACCTTC,CASSQTELLYGYTF
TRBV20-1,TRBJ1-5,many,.,TGCAGTGCTAGCCGGGGACGGCTCAATCAGCCCCAGCATTTT,CSASRGRLNQPQHF
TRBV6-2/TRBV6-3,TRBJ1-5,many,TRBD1,TGTGCCAGCAGTTACTCGCGGACAGGGGGCGGTTTCCAGCATTTT,CASSYSRTGGGFQHF
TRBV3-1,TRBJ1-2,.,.,TGTGCCAGCGGCCAAGTGGGCCGGGGTCGGGATGGCTACACCTTC,CASGQVGRGRDGYTF
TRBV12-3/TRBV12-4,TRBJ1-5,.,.,TGTGCCAGCAGTTTCCTCAGGCCTCATCAGCCCCAGCATTTT,CASSFLRPHQPQHF
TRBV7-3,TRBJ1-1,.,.,TGTGCCAGCAGCTTGTTCGGGGACACTGAAGCTTTCTTT,CASSLFGDTEAFF
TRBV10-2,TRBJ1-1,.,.,TGCGCCAGCAGTGAGCCGATTGTTAGGGCCACTGAAGCTTTCTTT,CASSEPIVRATEAFF
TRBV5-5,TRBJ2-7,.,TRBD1,TGTGCCAGCACGCGTCCCGACAGGGCCGAGCAGTACTTC,CASTRPDRAEQYF
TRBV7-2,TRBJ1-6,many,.,TGTGCCAGCAGCTATTTGGAGGGGAATTCACCCCTCCACTTT,CASSYLEGNSPLHF
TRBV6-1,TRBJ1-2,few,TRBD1,TGTGCCACCTCGGGGACAGGCTATGGCTACACCTTC,CATSGTGYGYTF
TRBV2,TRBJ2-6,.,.,TGTGCCAGCAGTGCAGGGCCGAACACTGAAGCTTTC,CASSAGPNTEAF
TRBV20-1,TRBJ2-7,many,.,TGCAGTGCTAGCGGGACCGCCTACGAGCAGTACTTC,CSASGTAYEQYF
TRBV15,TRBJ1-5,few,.,TGTGCCACCAGCACCCCGGTTGCCCAGCCCCAGCATTTT,CATSTPVAQPQHF
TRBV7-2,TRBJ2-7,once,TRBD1,TGTGCCAGCAGTGAGGGGGCCGGGGTGAAGTACTTC,CASSEGAGVKYF
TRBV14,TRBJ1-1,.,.,TGTGCCAGCAGCCAAGATCCCCTGGCTCTGAACACTGAAGCTTTCTTT,CASSQDPLALNTEAFF
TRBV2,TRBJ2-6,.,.,TGTGCCAGCAGTGAAGGGACGGCGCCTGGGGCCAACGTCCTGACTTTC,CASSEGTAPGANVLTF
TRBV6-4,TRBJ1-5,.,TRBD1,TGTGCCAGATGGGACAGCCGGAGTCAGCCCCAGCATTTT,CARWDSRSQPQHF
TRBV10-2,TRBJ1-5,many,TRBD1,TGCGCCAGCAGTCCAGGGGGCGGCCAGCCCCAGCATTTT,CASSPGGGQPQHF
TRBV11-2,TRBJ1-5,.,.,TGTGCCAGCAGCTTAGGCCCGTTTGACGGACTAGGTCAGCCCCAGCATTTT,CASSLGPFDGLGQPQHF
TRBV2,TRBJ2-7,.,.,TGTGCCAGCACCTTCCGGGGCCACAAAGGCTACGAGCAGTACTTC,CASTFRGHKGYEQYF
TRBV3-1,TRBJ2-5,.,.,TGTGCCAGCAGTCAATTCTACGCAGGACGGGGGTGGCAAGAGACCCAGTACTTC,CASSQFYAGRGWQETQYF
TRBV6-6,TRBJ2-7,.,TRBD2,TGTGCCAGCGGCGGGACTAGCGGATACGAGCAGTACTTC,CASGGTSGYEQYF
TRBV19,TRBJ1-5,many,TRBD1,TGTGCCAGTAGTATCCAGGGGGCAACTCAGCCCCAGCATTTT,CASSIQGATQPQHF
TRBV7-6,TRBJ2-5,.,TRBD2,TGTGCCAGCAGCTTAGATGGGACTAGCGGGGGATACCAAGAGACCCAGTACTTC,CASSLDGTSGGYQETQYF
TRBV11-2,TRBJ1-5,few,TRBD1,TGTGCCAGCAGCTTGGGACAGGGGCCTGGATGGCCCCAGCATTTT,CASSLGQGPGWPQHF
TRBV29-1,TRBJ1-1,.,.,TGCAGCGTTGAAGATGGTATGAACACTGAAGCTTTCTTT,CSVEDGMNTEAFF
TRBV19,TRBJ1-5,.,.,TGTGCCAGTAGTATTTTTTCGGGGGGCAATCAGCCCCAGCATTTT,CASSIFSGGNQPQHF
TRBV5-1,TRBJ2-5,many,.,TGCGCCAGCAGCCAACGCGACAGGGAGACCCAGTACTTC,CASSQRDRETQYF
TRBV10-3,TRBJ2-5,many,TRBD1,TGTGCCATCAGCCGGACAGGGTCAGAGACCCAGTACTTC,CAISRTGSETQYF
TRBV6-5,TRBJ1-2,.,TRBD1,TGTGCCAGCAGCGAGAGTACAGGGGGTGGCTATGGCTACACCTTC,CASSESTGGGYGYTF
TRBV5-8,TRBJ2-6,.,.,TGTACCAGCAGCTTGGGGCTGACTTTC,CTSSLGLTF
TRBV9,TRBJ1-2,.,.,TGTGCCAGCAGCGTATACGGGAACTATGGCTACACCTTC,CASSVYGNYGYTF
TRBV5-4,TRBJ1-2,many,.,TGTGCCAGCAGAAATGGGGGGAACGGCTATGGCTACACCTTC,CASRNGGNGYGYTF
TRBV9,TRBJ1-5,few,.,TGTGCCAGCAGCGCCGACGACAGCGATACACAGCCCCAGCATTTT,CASSADDSDTQPQHF
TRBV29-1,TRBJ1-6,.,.,TGCAGCGTACGGGAAGGGAGAAATTCACCCCTCCACTTT,CSVREGRNSPLHF
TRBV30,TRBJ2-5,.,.,TGTGCCTGGAGTAGGCTCTCACAAGAGACCCAGTACTTC,CAWSRLSQETQYF
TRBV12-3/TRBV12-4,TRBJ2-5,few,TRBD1,TGTGCCAGCAGTCCCGAGGGACAGGGGGATCAAGAGACCCAGTACTTC,CASSPEGQGDQETQYF
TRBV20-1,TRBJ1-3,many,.,TGCAGTGCTAGAGATCTGGGGTCTGGAAACACCATATATTTT,CSARDLGSGNTIYF
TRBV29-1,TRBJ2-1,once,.,TGCAGCGTTGATCTTTTCCTAGGCAATGAGCAGTTCTTC,CSVDLFLGNEQFF
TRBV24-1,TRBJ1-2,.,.,TGTGCCACCAGTGATCCTCAGGGGCCCGCTAACTATGGCTACACCTTC,CATSDPQGPANYGYTF
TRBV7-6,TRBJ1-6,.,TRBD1,TGTGCCAGCAGCTCGGGTTCCGGACAGGCCAATTCACCCCTCCACTTT,CASSSGSGQANSPLHF
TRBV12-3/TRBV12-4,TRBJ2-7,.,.,TGTGCCAGCAGTTTCGGGTCGGGGGCCGAGCAGTACTTC,CASSFGSGAEQYF
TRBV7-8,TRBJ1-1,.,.,TGTGCCAGCAGCAGTTGGGACGGGAACACTGAAGCTTTCTTT,CASSSWDGNTEAFF
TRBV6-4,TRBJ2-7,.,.,TGTGCCAGCAGTGACCGGGTCGAGCAGTACTTC,CASSDRVEQYF
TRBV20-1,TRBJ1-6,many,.,TGCAGTGCGCAAGAGGAGGGGTTGGCATATAATTCACCCCTCCACTTT,CSAQEEGLAYNSPLHF